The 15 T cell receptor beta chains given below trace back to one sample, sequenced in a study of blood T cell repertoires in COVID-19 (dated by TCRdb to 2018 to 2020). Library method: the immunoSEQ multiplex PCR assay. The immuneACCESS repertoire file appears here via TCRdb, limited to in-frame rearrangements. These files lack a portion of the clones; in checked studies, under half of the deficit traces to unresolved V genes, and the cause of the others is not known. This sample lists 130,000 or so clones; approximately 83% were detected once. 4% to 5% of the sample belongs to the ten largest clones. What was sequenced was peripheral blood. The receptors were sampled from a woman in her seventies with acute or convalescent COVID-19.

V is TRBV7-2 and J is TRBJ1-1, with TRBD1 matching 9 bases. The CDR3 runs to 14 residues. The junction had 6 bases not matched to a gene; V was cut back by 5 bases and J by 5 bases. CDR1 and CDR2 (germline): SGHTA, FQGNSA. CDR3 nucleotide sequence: TGTGCCAGCAGCATGGACAGGGGACGAACTGAAGCTTTCTTT. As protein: CASSMDRGRTEAFF.

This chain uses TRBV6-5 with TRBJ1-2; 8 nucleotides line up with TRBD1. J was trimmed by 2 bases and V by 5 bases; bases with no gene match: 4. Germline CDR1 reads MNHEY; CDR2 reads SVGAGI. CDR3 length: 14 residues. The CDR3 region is CASSRDRRNYGYTF. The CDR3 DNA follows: TGTGCCAGCAGTCGGGACAGGAGGAACTATGGCTACACCTTC.

The CDR3 protein is CASSLDRAYNEQFF. Written as DNA, the CDR3 is TGTGCCAGCAGCTTAGACAGGGCTTACAATGAGCAGTTCTTC. This chain links TRBV7-2 with TRBJ2-1, with D possibly matching TRBD1 (6 bases). Germline values: CDR1 SGHTA, CDR2 FQGNSA. Trimming stripped 1 base from V and 4 bases from J, with 8 bases between. The CDR3 runs to 14 residues.

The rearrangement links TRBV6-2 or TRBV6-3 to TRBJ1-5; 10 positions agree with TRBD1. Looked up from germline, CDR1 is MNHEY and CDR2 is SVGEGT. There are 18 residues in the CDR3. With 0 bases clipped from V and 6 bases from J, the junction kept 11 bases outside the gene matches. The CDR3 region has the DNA TGTGCCAGCAGTTACTCCTCTGGCGGACAGGGGGTTGGTCAGCCCCAGCATTTT. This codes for CASSYSSGGQGVGQPQHF.

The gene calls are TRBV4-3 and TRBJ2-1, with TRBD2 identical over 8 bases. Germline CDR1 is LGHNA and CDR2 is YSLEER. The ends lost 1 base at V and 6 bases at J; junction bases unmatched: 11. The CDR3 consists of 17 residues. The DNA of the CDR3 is TGCGCCAGCAGCCAAGGCTCCCAGGCGGGGGGATTCAATGAGCAGTTCTTC. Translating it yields CASSQGSQAGGFNEQFF.

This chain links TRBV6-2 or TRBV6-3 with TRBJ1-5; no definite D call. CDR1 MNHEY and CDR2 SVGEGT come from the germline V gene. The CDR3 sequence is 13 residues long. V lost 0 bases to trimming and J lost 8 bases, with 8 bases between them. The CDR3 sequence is CASSYSPAEPQHF. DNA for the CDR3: TGTGCCAGCAGTTACTCCCCAGCGGAGCCCCAGCATTTT.

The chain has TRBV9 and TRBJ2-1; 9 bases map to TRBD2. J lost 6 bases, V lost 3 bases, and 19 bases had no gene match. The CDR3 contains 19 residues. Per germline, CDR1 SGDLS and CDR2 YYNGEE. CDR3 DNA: TGTGCCAGCAGCGAGTTGATCCTAGCGGGAAACCTCGGCGGCAATGAGCAGTTCTTC. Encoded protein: CASSELILAGNLGGNEQFF.

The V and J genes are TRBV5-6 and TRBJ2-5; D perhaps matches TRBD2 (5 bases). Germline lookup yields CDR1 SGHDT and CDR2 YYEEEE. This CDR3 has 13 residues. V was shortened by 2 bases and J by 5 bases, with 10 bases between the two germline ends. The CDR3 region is CASSLRSGETQYF. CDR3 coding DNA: TGTGCCAGCAGCTTACGGTCGGGGGAGACCCAGTACTTC.

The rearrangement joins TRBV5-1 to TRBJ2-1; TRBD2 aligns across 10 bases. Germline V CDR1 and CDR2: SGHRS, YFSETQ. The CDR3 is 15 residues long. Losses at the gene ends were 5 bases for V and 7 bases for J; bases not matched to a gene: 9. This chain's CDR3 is CASRLRLAGFNEQFF. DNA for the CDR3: TGCGCCAGCAGACTAAGACTAGCGGGTTTTAATGAGCAGTTCTTC.

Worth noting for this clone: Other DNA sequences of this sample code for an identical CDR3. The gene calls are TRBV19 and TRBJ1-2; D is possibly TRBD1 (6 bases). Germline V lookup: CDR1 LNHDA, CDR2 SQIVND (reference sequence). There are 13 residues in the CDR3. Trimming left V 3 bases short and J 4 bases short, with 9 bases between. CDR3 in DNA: TGTGCCAGTAGTATCTTACAGGGCTATGGCTACACCTTC. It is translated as CASSILQGYGYTF.

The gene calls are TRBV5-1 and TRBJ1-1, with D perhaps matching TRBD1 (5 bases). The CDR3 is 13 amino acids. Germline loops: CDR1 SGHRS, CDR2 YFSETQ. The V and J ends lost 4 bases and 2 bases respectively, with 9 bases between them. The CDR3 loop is CASSSRTNTEAFF. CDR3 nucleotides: TGCGCCAGCAGCAGCCGGACAAACACTGAAGCTTTCTTT. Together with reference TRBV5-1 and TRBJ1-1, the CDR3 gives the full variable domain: KAGVTQTPRYLIKTRGQQVTLSCSPISGHRSVSWYQQTPGQGLQFLFEYFSETQRNKGNFPGRFSGRQFSNSRSEMNVSTLELGDSALYLCASSSRTNTEAFFGQGTRLTVV.

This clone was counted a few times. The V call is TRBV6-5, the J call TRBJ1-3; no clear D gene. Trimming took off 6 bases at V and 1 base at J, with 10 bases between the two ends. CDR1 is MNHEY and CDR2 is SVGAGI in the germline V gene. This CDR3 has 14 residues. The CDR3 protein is CASSSRESGNTIYF. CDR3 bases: TGTGCCAGCAGCTCGAGGGAATCTGGAAACACCATATATTTT.

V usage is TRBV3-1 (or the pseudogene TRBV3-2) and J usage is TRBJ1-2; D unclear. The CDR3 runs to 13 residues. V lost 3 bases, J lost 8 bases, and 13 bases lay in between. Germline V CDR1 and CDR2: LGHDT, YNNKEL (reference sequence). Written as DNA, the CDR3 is TGTGCCAGCAGCCACAAACCTAGGAACGGCTACACCTTC. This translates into CASSHKPRNGYTF.

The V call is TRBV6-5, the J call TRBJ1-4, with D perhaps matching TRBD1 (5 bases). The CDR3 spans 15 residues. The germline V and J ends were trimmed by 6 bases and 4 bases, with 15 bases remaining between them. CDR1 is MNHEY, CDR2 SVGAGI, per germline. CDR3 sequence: CASSLGQGNNEKLFF. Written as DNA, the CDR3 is TGTGCCAGCAGCCTCGGGCAGGGAAATAATGAAAAACTGTTTTTT.

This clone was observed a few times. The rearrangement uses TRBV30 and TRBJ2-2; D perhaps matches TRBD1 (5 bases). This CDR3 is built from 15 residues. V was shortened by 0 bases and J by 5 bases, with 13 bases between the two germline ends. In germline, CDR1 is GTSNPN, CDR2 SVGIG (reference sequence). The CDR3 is CAWSVGRVDTGELFF. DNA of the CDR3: TGTGCCTGGAGTGTGGGCAGGGTAGATACCGGGGAGCTGTTTTTT.